Listed below are T cell receptor beta chains from one sample, sequenced in a study of graft-versus-host responses after intestinal transplantation. Sequencing used immunoSEQ multiplex PCR; TCRdb keeps in-frame clones, though not all of them. The table includes tens of thousands of clones, 91% detected once. The antigens for these receptors are not known. This material consisted of unstimulated CD4+ T cells sorted from spleen or lymph node cells, taken before intestinal transplant. The receptors originated from a human donor who received an intestinal transplant. CDR3s include the opening cysteine and the closing phenylalanine or tryptophan. Each record gives: CDR3 DNA, CDR3 protein, V gene, clone size, D gene, J gene. A D gene is named only where the DNA matches it firmly. Clone size is shown for a subset of rows, as once, few, many or a class of expanded clone.

cdr3_nt: TGTGCCAGCAGCTCCGGACAGGGGGCCACTGGGGCCAACGTCCTGACTTTC; cdr3_aa: CASSSGQGATGANVLTF; v_call: TRBV7-9; clone_size: -; d_call: TRBD1; j_call: TRBJ2-6
cdr3_nt: TGTGCCAGCAGCTATTCCGGGACTAGCGGGGTATTCTCCTACGAGCAGTACTTC; cdr3_aa: CASSYSGTSGVFSYEQYF; v_call: TRBV5-5; clone_size: -; d_call: TRBD2; j_call: TRBJ2-7
cdr3_nt: TGCGCCAGCAGCTTGGACACATACAATGAGCAGTTCTTC; cdr3_aa: CASSLDTYNEQFF; v_call: TRBV5-1; clone_size: -; d_call: -; j_call: TRBJ2-1
cdr3_nt: TGTGCCTGGAGTTCACAGCCCTTTGAAGCTTTCTTT; cdr3_aa: CAWSSQPFEAFF; v_call: TRBV30; clone_size: -; d_call: -; j_call: TRBJ1-1
cdr3_nt: TGCGCCAGCAGCCAAGAGGGCATATATGGCTACACCTTC; cdr3_aa: CASSQEGIYGYTF; v_call: TRBV4-1; clone_size: -; d_call: -; j_call: TRBJ1-2
cdr3_nt: TGTGCCAGTAGTATGAGGGATCTAGCCAAAAACATTCAGTACTTC; cdr3_aa: CASSMRDLAKNIQYF; v_call: TRBV19; clone_size: -; d_call: -; j_call: TRBJ2-4
cdr3_nt: TGTGCCAGCAGTTCGACCGGGACAGGTGCCTATAATTCACCCCTCCACTTT; cdr3_aa: CASSSTGTGAYNSPLHF; v_call: TRBV7-8; clone_size: -; d_call: TRBD1; j_call: TRBJ1-6
cdr3_nt: TGTGCCAGCAGTCCCCAGGACAGGCCGACCTATAATTCACCCCTCCACTTT; cdr3_aa: CASSPQDRPTYNSPLHF; v_call: TRBV27; clone_size: -; d_call: TRBD1; j_call: TRBJ1-6
cdr3_nt: TGTGCCAGCAGCGTAGACGGGCAGGGATCGGCTTTCTTT; cdr3_aa: CASSVDGQGSAFF; v_call: TRBV9; clone_size: -; d_call: -; j_call: TRBJ1-1
cdr3_nt: TGTGCCTGGAGATTCAGGCCGAACACTGAAGCTTTCTTT; cdr3_aa: CAWRFRPNTEAFF; v_call: TRBV30; clone_size: once; d_call: -; j_call: TRBJ1-1
cdr3_nt: TGTGCCAGCAGCCGTACACTAGCGGTGGAAGAGACCCAGTACTTC; cdr3_aa: CASSRTLAVEETQYF; v_call: TRBV7-9; clone_size: -; d_call: TRBD2; j_call: TRBJ2-5
cdr3_nt: TGCACCAGCAGCCAAGACGAACGGGGGGGCCATGGTACGCAGTATTTT; cdr3_aa: CTSSQDERGGHGTQYF; v_call: TRBV1; clone_size: -; d_call: -; j_call: TRBJ2-3
cdr3_nt: TGTGCCAGCAGCTTTGGCCTGGGACACCTGAACACCGGGGAGCTGTTTTTT; cdr3_aa: CASSFGLGHLNTGELFF; v_call: TRBV5-4; clone_size: -; d_call: -; j_call: TRBJ2-2
cdr3_nt: TGCGCCAGCAGCCGTGAAGGGCCCCGACAGAACCCTTGCAATCAGCCCCAGCATTTT; cdr3_aa: CASSREGPRQNPCNQPQHF; v_call: TRBV4-3; clone_size: -; d_call: -; j_call: TRBJ1-5
cdr3_nt: TGCAGCGTTGAAAAACTAGACAGGGTCTATGGCTACACCTTC; cdr3_aa: CSVEKLDRVYGYTF; v_call: TRBV29-1; clone_size: -; d_call: TRBD1; j_call: TRBJ1-2
cdr3_nt: TGTGCCAGCAGTCCGACTGACTCTGGAAACACCATATATTTT; cdr3_aa: CASSPTDSGNTIYF; v_call: TRBV6-5; clone_size: -; d_call: -; j_call: TRBJ1-3
cdr3_nt: TGTGCCAGCAGCTTAACAGGGAACCCAGATACGCAGTATTTT; cdr3_aa: CASSLTGNPDTQYF; v_call: TRBV7-2; clone_size: -; d_call: -; j_call: TRBJ2-3
cdr3_nt: TGCGCCAGCAGCCAAGTCCCGGGGAATTCACCCCTCCACTTT; cdr3_aa: CASSQVPGNSPLHF; v_call: TRBV4-3; clone_size: -; d_call: -; j_call: TRBJ1-6
cdr3_nt: TGTGCCATCAGTGAGAGAGAGGGACAGAGGGATGGCTACACCTTC; cdr3_aa: CAISEREGQRDGYTF; v_call: TRBV10-3; clone_size: -; d_call: TRBD1; j_call: TRBJ1-2
cdr3_nt: TGCGCCAGCAGCCCAGATCGACAGGGGCCCTTAACTAATGAAAAACTGTTTTTT; cdr3_aa: CASSPDRQGPLTNEKLFF; v_call: TRBV5-1; clone_size: -; d_call: TRBD1; j_call: TRBJ1-4
cdr3_nt: TGTGCCAGCAGTTTAGAGGAGCAGGGGCGGAATGAGCAGTTCTTC; cdr3_aa: CASSLEEQGRNEQFF; v_call: TRBV7-7; clone_size: -; d_call: -; j_call: TRBJ2-1
cdr3_nt: TGTGCCAGCTCACCGCCCGGGACAGGTTTAGTGGCCACTGAAGCTTTCTTT; cdr3_aa: CASSPPGTGLVATEAFF; v_call: TRBV18; clone_size: -; d_call: TRBD1; j_call: TRBJ1-1
cdr3_nt: TGCGCCAGCAGCCAAGATGGGCCCCAGGGTAATGGCGGCTATGGCTACACCTTC; cdr3_aa: CASSQDGPQGNGGYGYTF; v_call: TRBV4-3; clone_size: -; d_call: -; j_call: TRBJ1-2
cdr3_nt: TGTGCCATCAGTGACAGGGGGACGTATAATTCACCCCTCCACTTT; cdr3_aa: CAISDRGTYNSPLHF; v_call: TRBV10-3; clone_size: -; d_call: TRBD1; j_call: TRBJ1-6
cdr3_nt: TGCGCCAGCAGTCCAACCACAGGGGCCAATCAGCCCCAGCATTTT; cdr3_aa: CASSPTTGANQPQHF; v_call: TRBV5-1; clone_size: -; d_call: TRBD1; j_call: TRBJ1-5
cdr3_nt: TGTGCCTGGAGCGCCGGGAGAAACGCCGGGGAGCTGTTTTTT; cdr3_aa: CAWSAGRNAGELFF; v_call: TRBV30; clone_size: once; d_call: -; j_call: TRBJ2-2